The 9 T cell receptor beta chains below were found in one sample sequenced in a study of T cells in Graves' hyperthyroidism and ophthalmopathy. Amplified TCR beta CDR3 regions came from RNA transcripts. RT-PCR in the first round (using the HTBI primer set) targeted the TCR CDR3. TCRdb itself ran the multiplex PCR reads through MiXCR, one entry per CDR3 protein. This sample has 700,000 or so distinct CDR3 sequences, with around 15% found just once. Source material: blood. These receptors all stem from a man aged 18 to 30 with Graves' hyperthyroidism.

This clonotype was seen repeatedly, ten times or more. V and J are TRBV20-1 and TRBJ2-7; D perhaps matches TRBD2 (6 bases). The CDR3 consists of 11 residues. Germline V CDR1 and CDR2: DFQATT, SNEGSKA (reference sequence). V lost 6 bases, J lost 3 bases, and 9 bases lay in between. The CDR3 sequence is CSAGGGYEQYF. CDR3 coding DNA: TGCAGTGCGGGGGGAGGCTACGAGCAGTACTTC.

The J gene is TRBJ1-1, the V gene TRBV2; D is possibly TRBD1 (6 bases). CDR3 length equals 14 residues. Trimming took off 8 bases at V and 2 bases at J, with 15 bases between the two ends. CDR1 is SNHLY and CDR2 is FYNNEI in the germline V gene. The CDR3 coding sequence is TGTGCCAGCGGTAAGGGACAAATTAACACTGAAGCTTTCTTT. It translates to CASGKGQINTEAFF.

This chain connects TRBV7-3 to TRBJ2-1; 12 bases are a match to TRBD2. The J segment lost 8 bases and the V segment lost 1 base, leaving 9 bases of the junction unmatched. This CDR3 is built from 17 residues. Germline V CDR1 and CDR2: SGHTA, FQGTGA. The CDR3 is CASSLSPSGRAWDEQFF. The CDR3 DNA reads as TGTGCCAGCAGCTTAAGTCCTAGCGGGAGGGCATGGGATGAGCAGTTCTTC.

The V gene is TRBV30, the J gene TRBJ2-7; D call uncertain. With 0 bases removed from V and 2 bases from J, the gap between germline ends came to 11 bases. This CDR3 has 14 residues. Germline CDR1 is GTSNPN and CDR2 is SVGIG (reference sequence). CDR3 DNA: TGTGCCTGGAGTGTCGGCAGGCGGACCTACGAGCAGTACTTC. It codes for CAWSVGRRTYEQYF.

Notes on this clonotype: One junction end disagrees with the germline gene, perhaps due to a read error. The gene calls are TRBV28 and TRBJ2-5; unclear D gene. The CDR3 contains 14 residues. The V gene's germline CDR1 is MDHEN and CDR2 SYDVKM. CDR3 residues: CASSFPVYQETRYF. The DNA of the CDR3 is TGTGCCAGCAGTTTCCCCGTGTACCAAGAGACCCGGTACTTC.

This clonotype was counted between two and nine times. A read error may explain this, as a much larger clone is one base away. V usage is TRBV11-2 and J usage is TRBJ1-2; D not resolved. This CDR3 contains 15 residues. CDR1 and CDR2 (germline): SGHAT, FQNNGV. The CDR3 nucleotides are TGTACCAGCAGCTCGACGCGGACGGCCTTCTATGGCTACACCTTC. Translation gives CTSSSTRTAFYGYTF.

The chain employs TRBV20-1 and TRBJ2-7, with TRBD2 as a possible D gene (5 bases). The CDR3 sequence is 13 residues long. CDR1 DFQATT and CDR2 SNEGSKA come from the germline V gene (reference sequence). Between the trimmed V and J ends, which lost 3 bases and 2 bases, there was a span of 11 bases. The CDR3 sequence is CSASLRVAYEQYF. In DNA form, the CDR3 reads TGCAGTGCTAGTTTGCGGGTAGCCTACGAGCAGTACTTC.

This clonotype has more than one count but fewer than ten. The CDR3: CASSSQGQLNEKLFF. The CDR3 DNA follows: TGTGCCAGCAGCTCCCAGGGACAGCTTAATGAAAAACTGTTTTTT. The rearrangement links TRBV5-6 to TRBJ1-4; 7 nucleotides line up with TRBD1. Germline assignment: CDR1 SGHDT and CDR2 YYEEEE. The CDR3 consists of 15 residues. The ends lost 3 bases at V and 4 bases at J; junction bases unmatched: 6.

This clonotype was recorded many times. The V and J genes are TRBV29-1 and TRBJ2-5; D is unresolved. V lost 6 bases and J lost 5, with 13 bases in between. This CDR3 comprises 12 residues. The germline V gene has CDR1 SQVTM and CDR2 ANQGSEA. CDR3 protein: CSVRADRETQYF. The CDR3 DNA sequence: TGCAGCGTAAGGGCGGACCGGGAGACCCAGTACTTC.